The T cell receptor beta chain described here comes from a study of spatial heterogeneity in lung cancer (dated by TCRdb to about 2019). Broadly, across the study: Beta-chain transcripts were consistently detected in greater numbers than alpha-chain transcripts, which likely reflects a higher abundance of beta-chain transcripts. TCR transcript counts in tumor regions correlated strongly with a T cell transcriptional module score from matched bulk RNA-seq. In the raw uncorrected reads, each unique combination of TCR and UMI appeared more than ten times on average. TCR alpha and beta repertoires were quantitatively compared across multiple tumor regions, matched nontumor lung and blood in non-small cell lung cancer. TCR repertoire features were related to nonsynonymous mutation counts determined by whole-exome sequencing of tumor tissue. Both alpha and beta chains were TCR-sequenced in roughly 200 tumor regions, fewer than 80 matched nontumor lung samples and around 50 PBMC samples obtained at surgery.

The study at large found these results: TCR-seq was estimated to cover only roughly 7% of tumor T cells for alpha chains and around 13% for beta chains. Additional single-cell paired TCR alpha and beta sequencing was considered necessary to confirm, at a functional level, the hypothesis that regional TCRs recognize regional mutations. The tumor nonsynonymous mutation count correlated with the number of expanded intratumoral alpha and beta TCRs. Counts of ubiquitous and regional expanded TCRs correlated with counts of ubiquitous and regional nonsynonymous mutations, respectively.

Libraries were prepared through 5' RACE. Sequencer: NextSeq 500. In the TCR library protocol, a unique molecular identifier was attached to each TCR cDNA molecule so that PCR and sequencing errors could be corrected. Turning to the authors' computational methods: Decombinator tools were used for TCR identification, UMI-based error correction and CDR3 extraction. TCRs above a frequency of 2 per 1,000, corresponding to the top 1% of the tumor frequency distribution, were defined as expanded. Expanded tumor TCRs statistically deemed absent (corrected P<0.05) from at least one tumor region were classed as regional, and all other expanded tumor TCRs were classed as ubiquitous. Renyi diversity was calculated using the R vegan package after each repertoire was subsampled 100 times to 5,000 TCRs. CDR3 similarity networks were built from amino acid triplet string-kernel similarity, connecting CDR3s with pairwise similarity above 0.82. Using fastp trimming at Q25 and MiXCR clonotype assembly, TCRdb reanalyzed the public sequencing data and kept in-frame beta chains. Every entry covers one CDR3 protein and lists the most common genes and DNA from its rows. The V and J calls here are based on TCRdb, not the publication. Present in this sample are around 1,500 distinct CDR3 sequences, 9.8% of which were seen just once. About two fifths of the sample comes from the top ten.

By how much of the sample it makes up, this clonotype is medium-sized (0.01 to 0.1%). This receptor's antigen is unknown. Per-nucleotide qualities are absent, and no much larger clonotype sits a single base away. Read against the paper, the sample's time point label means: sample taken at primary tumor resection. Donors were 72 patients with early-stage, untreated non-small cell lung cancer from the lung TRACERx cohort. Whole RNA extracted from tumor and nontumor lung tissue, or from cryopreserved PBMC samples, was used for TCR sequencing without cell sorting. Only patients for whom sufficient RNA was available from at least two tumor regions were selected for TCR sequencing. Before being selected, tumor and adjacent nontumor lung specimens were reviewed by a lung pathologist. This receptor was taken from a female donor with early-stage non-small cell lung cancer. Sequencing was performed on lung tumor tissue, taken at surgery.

The DNA sequence reads TGTGCCATCAGTGAGTATATATACAATGAGCAGTTCTTC. Its amino acids are CAISEYIYNEQFF. The chain was built from TRBV10-3 and TRBJ2-1, with the identity of the D gene unclear. CDR1 and CDR2 (ENHRY, SYGVKD) derive from the germline V gene. V drops 1 base and J drops 4 bases, leaving 5 bases in between. There are 13 amino acids in the CDR3, from cysteine to phenylalanine inclusive. Kept here is only the CDR3 DNA, which spans 39 bases and is read in frame from base 1.